This T cell receptor (beta chain) was sequenced during a study of OX40 agonist ivuxolimab in advanced cancers. Repertoires were generated with immunoSEQ multiplex PCR, while TCRdb's copy carries only in-frame clones and drops some. The data show about 78,000 clones, with around 91% seen just once and 2.5% to 3% held by the top ten. This clone has only a few counts. Samples were taken at baseline and on day 1 of cycles 4 and 7. The TCR sequence derives from an adult with an advanced solid tumor such as melanoma, head and neck, liver or kidney cancer. The sequenced sample was CD4+ or CD8+ T cells sorted from blood, obtained in a trial of the OX40 agonist ivuxolimab.

The CDR3 DNA follows: TGCGCCAGCAGCTTGGTGCAGGGGGATCAGCCCCAGCATTTT. The encoded protein is CASSLVQGDQPQHF. The chain recombines TRBV5-1 with TRBJ1-5, with 7 bases fitting TRBD1. There are 14 residues in the CDR3. J gave up 5 bases and V 0 bases, and 2 bases lay outside the gene matches. CDR1 is SGHRS and CDR2 is YFSETQ in the germline V gene.